This T cell receptor (beta chain) was found in a study of T cell clones after liver transplantation. Background on the study: Timepoints were pre-transplant, pre-withdrawal, and after withdrawal was completed or failed.

TCRdb's copy holds only in-frame clones and misses some; the assay was immunoSEQ multiplex PCR. Of over 100,000 clones in the sample, 80% to 85% are singletons; the top ten hold approximately 0.93%. Germline V CDR1 and CDR2: MNHNS, SASEGT. The CDR3 has 14 amino acids. Trimming took 7 bases from V and 2 from J; bases not matched to a gene: 5. Sorting of unstimulated PBMCs yielded separate CD3+CD4+ and CD3+CD8+ fractions. The sequence was obtained from a human donor who received a liver transplant. The V call is TRBV6-1, the J call TRBJ2-3; 8 nucleotides line up with TRBD2. The starting material was CD4+ T cells from blood, obtained before liver transplant. CDR3 amino acids: CASISGGFTDTQYF. For the CDR3, the DNA is TGTGCCAGCATTTCGGGGGGGTTCACAGATACGCAGTATTTT.